This T cell receptor beta chain came from a study of tumor and adjacent non-tumor tissue in lung cancer. At the level of the study: The cohort had 12 adenocarcinoma, a couple of squamous cell and 1 small cell patients.

Study-level points and caveats: Significantly higher TCR diversity was found in tumor than normal lung. Top 100 clones took a larger repertoire share in normal lung.

A modified ARM-PCR protocol with three rounds of nested PCR amplified TCRbeta. TCRdb processed the multiplex PCR reads anew with MiXCR; each CDR3 protein has one entry. This sample yields about 75,000 distinct CDR3 sequences, of which roughly 75% are seen a single time; roughly 26% belongs to the top ten. This sample's RNA came from whole unsorted tissue. The normal lung tissue was taken more than 3 cm from the tumor edge. In the case of this clonotype: Its antigen is undetermined. At one end the junction does not follow the germline gene, possibly because of a read error.

The CDR3 totals 14 residues. CDR1 is DFQATT, CDR2 SNEGSKA, per germline (reference sequence). Sequences were obtained from distant non-tumor lung tissue. This TCR derives from a woman in her 50s with non-small cell lung cancer. This sequence joins TRBV20-1 and TRBJ2-1; 7 bases align to TRBD2. CDR3 nucleotides: TGCAGTGTTAGAGATCAGCTGGGGGGGAATGAGCAGTTCTTC. It translates to CSVRDQLGGNEQFF.